This T cell receptor beta chain was identified during a study of Graves' ophthalmopathy and Graves' hyperthyroidism. Germline lookup yields CDR1 SGDLS and CDR2 YYNGEE. Between the trimmed V and J ends, which lost 4 bases and 11 bases, there was a span of 24 bases. This CDR3 is built from 15 residues. Hyperthyroidism in these 18- to 65-year-old patients was newly diagnosed, lasting under 2 months. General study points: As the model predicted ophthalmopathy progression, it achieved a sensitivity of 70% to 71% and a specificity of around 76%. Most thyroid clonotypes with frequency above 0.001 were detected in blood too.

Amplification from RNA transcripts yielded the TCR beta CDR3 regions. HTBI-primed first-round RT-PCR preceded second-round multiplex PCR. TCRdb reprocessed the multiplex PCR reads via MiXCR and lists one record per CDR3 protein. Of about 380,000 distinct CDR3 sequences listed, over 15% were seen once; the top ten hold roughly 7%. This clonotype was counted many times. The target antigen is unknown. The origin of this receptor is a woman aged 18-35 years with stable Graves' hyperthyroidism. The rearrangement uses TRBV9 and TRBJ1-1; D possibly corresponds to TRBD1 (5 bases). The sample comprised peripheral blood. The CDR3 DNA sequence: TGTGCCAGCAGCCCGGATGGGACGGCCTTATCAAGGGCTTTCTTT. This encodes CASSPDGTALSRAFF.